The clone carrying this TCR beta chain appeared once. The sample is drawn from a study of T-cell reconstitution after alpha-beta-depleted transplantation in children. Preparation of the TCRbeta library was carried out with unique molecular identifiers. MiXCR was run by TCRdb on the PCR reads, yielding one entry per CDR3 protein. This table holds about 190,000 distinct CDR3 sequences, approximately 6.6% found once. The CDR3 sequence is 19 residues long. The V segment lost 10 bases and the J segment 1 base; nucleotides outside the gene matches: 24. This clonotype was sampled from a human donor who donated a stem cell graft to a child with Wiskott-Aldrich syndrome. The rearrangement links TRBV12-3 or TRBV12-4 to TRBJ2-5; TRBD2 matches 7 bases. This specimen consisted of PBMCs from the stem cell graft donor, obtained from the stem cell graft. The CDR3 reads CAICLARRIELASQETQYF. CDR3 coding DNA: TGTGCCATCTGTTTAGCGCGGCGTATCGAACTAGCGTCCCAAGAGACCCAGTACTTC.